One sample yielded the 31 T cell receptor beta chains listed below, sequenced in a study of tumor-infiltrating lymphocytes in primary liver carcinoma. The authors made TCR beta cDNA from around 500 ng total RNA with a constant-region primer. Sequencing libraries for TCR beta derived from three nested multiplex PCR rounds that used slightly modified ARM-PCR. Researchers ran the first two PCR rounds for roughly 11 cycles each with TRBV1-TRBV30 forward primers and a C-beta reverse primer. TCRdb reprocessed the multiplex PCR reads via MiXCR and lists one record per CDR3 protein. The table lists about 110,000 distinct CDR3 sequences, roughly 80% of them singletons, with under 25% in the top ten. Co-extraction of both nucleic acids (RNA and DNA) used roughly 18-34 mg of unsorted bulk tissue. Sequences were obtained from liver tumor tissue from sampling region 3. Documented subset: tumor region T3, left-lateral pole. These receptors all stem from a man aged 40-49 years with primary liver carcinoma and hepatitis B virus infection.

Concerning this clonotype: The junction and the germline gene differ at one end; a read error may be behind it. J is TRBJ2-2 and V is TRBV5-6; TRBD2 might be the D (6 bases). The CDR3 has 16 residues. Looked up from germline, CDR1 is SGHDT and CDR2 is YYEEEE. The CDR3, as DNA: TGTGACAGCAGACGTAGACTAGTGATGAACACCGGGGAGCTGTTTTTT. Its protein is CDSRRRLVMNTGELFF.

To note about this clonotype: It is likely a read error, because the conserved phenylalanine at the end of the CDR3 is missing. The rearrangement joins TRBV11-2 to TRBJ2-2; 8 nucleotides line up with TRBD2. Germline values: CDR1 SGHAT, CDR2 FQNNGV. The CDR3 runs 16 residues. CDR3 region: CASSSTSGANTGELFI. CDR3 nucleotides: TGTGCCAGCAGCTCTACTAGCGGCGCGAACACTGGGGAGCTGTTTATT.

This clonotype was counted at least ten times. J is TRBJ2-1 and V is TRBV29-1; TRBD2 is a possible D gene (5 bases). The CDR3 totals 14 residues. V lost 6 bases to trimming and J lost 1 base, with 13 bases between them. Germline-derived CDR1 and CDR2 are SQVTM and ANQGSEA. For the CDR3, the DNA is TGCAGCGTCGGTACTAGAGGTTCCTACAATGAGCAGTTCTTC. It yields the protein CSVGTRGSYNEQFF.

The gene calls are TRBV4-3 and TRBJ2-7; 7 positions agree with TRBD1. Germline CDR1 reads LGHNA; CDR2 reads YSLEER. The CDR3 runs 17 residues. V lost 0 bases, J lost 8 bases, and 16 bases stayed unmatched. The CDR3 loop is CASSQEAPQTGRYQQYF. The CDR3 bases are TGCGCCAGCAGCCAAGAAGCACCCCAGACAGGGCGGTACCAGCAGTACTTC.

On this clonotype itself: One end of the junction does not line up with germline, which may come from a read error. This chain links TRBV4-1 with TRBJ2-1; 10 bases align to TRBD2. This CDR3 is 17 amino acids long. Germline-derived CDR1 and CDR2 are MGHRA and YSYEKL. The CDR3 nucleotides read TGCGTCAGCAGCCATCTGATAACTAGCGGGAACGGAAATGAGCAGTTCTTC. This codes for CVSSHLITSGNGNEQFF.

About this clonotype: Compared with germline, one end of the junction differs, possibly owing to a read error. This sequence joins TRBV29-1 and TRBJ2-2; 7 bases line up with TRBD2. Germline V gene lookup returns CDR1 SQVTM and CDR2 ANQGSEA. There are 14 residues in the CDR3. This CDR3 is CSVALGGDTGELFF. The DNA of the CDR3 is TGCAGTGTTGCTCTGGGGGGGGATACCGGGGAGCTGTTTTTT.

This chain joins TRBV6-4 and TRBJ1-1; D not resolved. The germline V gene has CDR1 MRHNA and CDR2 SNTAGT. V dropped 8 bases and J dropped 9 bases, with 19 bases sitting between them. The CDR3 runs to 13 residues. The CDR3 nucleotides are TGTGCCAGCTCACAAGCGCTCGACGCTAAAGCTTTCTTT. The encoded protein is CASSQALDAKAFF.

A word on this clonotype: The junction shows a germline mismatch at one end, possibly a read error. Here the CDR3 DNA reads TGTGTCAGCACCACTGGTCCCAGGAACTATAGCTACACCTTC. Translating it yields CVSTTGPRNYSYTF. The V gene is TRBV6-6, the J gene TRBJ1-2; the D is unclear. This CDR3 spans 14 amino acids. Germline V lookup: CDR1 MNHNY, CDR2 SVGAGI (reference sequence).

Notes on this clonotype: A much larger clone differs by one base, so this may be a read error. The chain joins TRBV5-1 to TRBJ2-7; D is uncertain. There are 15 residues in the CDR3. Germline V gene data show CDR1 as SGHRS and CDR2 as YFSETQ. The CDR3 protein is CASSLAVGRSYERYF. The CDR3 nucleotides read TGCGCCAGCAGCTTGGCCGTCGGACGCTCCTACGAGCGGTACTTC.

With regard to this clonotype: A junction boundary mismatches the germline segment, possibly from a read error. V usage is TRBV11-2 and J usage is TRBJ2-7, with 7 bases matching TRBD1. Germline V gene sequence: CDR1 SGHAT, CDR2 FQNNGV. This CDR3 spans 15 amino acids. CDR3: CTSILRWTGENEQYF. The CDR3 DNA is TGTACCAGCATCTTACGATGGACAGGAGAAAACGAGCAATACTTC.

Regarding this clonotype: The limits of the CDR3 on the DNA are not certain, so only TCRdb's listed CDR3 is given. The V and J genes are TRBV5-6 and TRBJ1-1. The CDR3 extends over 14 residues, inclusive of both ends. CDR1 and CDR2 (germline): SGHDT, YYEEEE. Here the CDR3 reads CASSLGEVGAGASF.

In DNA form, the CDR3 reads TGTGCCAGCAGCTTATGGGGACTAGTGCGGACAACCGGGGAGTCGTTTTTT. Translated: CASSLWGLVRTTGESFF. V usage is TRBV5-6 and J usage is TRBJ2-2, with 8 bases lining up with TRBD2. CDR1 is SGHDT, CDR2 YYEEEE, per germline. There are 17 residues in the CDR3. Trimming removed 2 bases from V and 16 bases from J; junction bases left unmatched: 22.

Turning to this clonotype: A read error is possible here, since a much larger clone lies one base away. V gene TRBV24-1 combines with J gene TRBJ2-1; TRBD2 matches at 12 bases. CDR3 length equals 16 residues. CDR1 and CDR2 from the germline V gene are KGHDR and SFDVKD. Trimming cost V 3 bases and J 9 bases; bases outside gene matches: 8. CDR3 bases: TGTGCCACCAGTGATCCCGGGACTAGCGGGTCGGTTGAGCAGTTCTTC. This codes for CATSDPGTSGSVEQFF.

This clonotype was seen just once. No conserved phenylalanine or tryptophan is present at the end of the CDR3, so a read error is the likely explanation. The V gene is TRBV4-2, the J gene TRBJ2-1, with 10 bases that match TRBD1. This CDR3 spans 16 amino acids. The trim removed 3 bases at V and 9 bases at J, leaving 11 bases unmatched. CDR1 LGHNA and CDR2 YNFKEQ come from the germline V gene. The CDR3 DNA sequence: TGTGCCAGCAGCCACGCCGCGGGACAGGGGATCAGTGAGCAGTTCGTC. Its protein product is CASSHAAGQGISEQFV.

Regarding this clonotype: The junction and the germline gene differ at one end; a read error may be behind it. V usage is TRBV28 and J usage is TRBJ2-1, with TRBD2 as a possible D gene (6 bases). Per germline, CDR1 MDHEN and CDR2 SYDVKM. The CDR3 runs to 14 residues. In nucleotides, the CDR3 is TGTGCCAGCATTTTAAGTAGCGGCTACTATGAGCAGTTCTTC. Protein product: CASILSSGYYEQFF. Combining the CDR3 with reference TRBV28 and TRBJ2-1 gives the whole variable domain DVKVTQSSRYLVKRTGEKVFLECVQDMDHENMFWYRQDPGLGLRLIYFSYDVKMKEKGDIPEGYSVSREKKERFSLILESASTNQTSMYLCASILSSGYYEQFFGPGTRLTVL.

Concerning this clonotype: An end of the junction does not agree with germline; a read error may underlie this. This CDR3 reads CSVEVDGPGTGYIF. As DNA, the CDR3 is TGCAGCGTTGAAGTCGACGGACCCGGTACTGGCTACATCTTC. This chain connects TRBV29-1 to TRBJ1-2; D is uncertain. The germline CDR1 and CDR2 sequences are SQVTM and ANQGSEA. This CDR3 is 14 amino acids long.

In the case of this clonotype: One junction end disagrees with the germline gene, perhaps due to a read error. This rearrangement joins TRBV4-2 to TRBJ2-1; 10 bases agree with TRBD1. The CDR3 has 16 amino acids. Germline V gene data show CDR1 as LGHNA and CDR2 as YNFKEQ. The CDR3 region has the DNA TGTGCCAGCAGTCACACCGGGGGACAGGGGAACAATGAGCAGCTCTTC. This gives the protein CASSHTGGQGNNEQLF.

Worth noting for this clonotype: At one end, the junction sequence differs from germline, possibly due to a read error. This rearrangement joins TRBV6-6 to TRBJ2-7, with D perhaps TRBD1 (5 bases). Germline V gene sequence: CDR1 MNHNY, CDR2 SVGAGI (reference sequence). The CDR3 has 14 residues. The CDR3 DNA reads TGTGCCAGCAATTACTCAGGGTGGGGAAGCAAGCAGTACTTC. It translates to CASNYSGWGSKQYF.

V and J are TRBV6-2 or TRBV6-3 and TRBJ2-1, with 7 bases fitting TRBD2. Germline CDR1 MNHEY, CDR2 SVGEGT. The CDR3 is 15 amino acids. With V trimmed by 5 bases and J by 8 bases, 12 bases remained unmatched. CDR3 in amino acids: CASSRRLLAAYEQFF. CDR3 nucleotide sequence: TGTGCCAGCAGTCGACGACTGCTAGCGGCCTATGAGCAGTTCTTC.

The genes are TRBV11-2 and TRBJ2-6; 8 bases fit TRBD1. Trimming took 7 bases from V and 0 from J; bases not matched to a gene: 20. CDR1 and CDR2 (germline): SGHAT, FQNNGV. The CDR3 totals 21 residues. The DNA of the CDR3 is TGTGCCAGCAACACAGGGGGAGACAGGGGCATTTCCCTCTCTGGGGCCAACGTCCTGACTTTC. Translating gives CASNTGGDRGISLSGANVLTF. The full variable domain, with the rest looked up from reference TRBV11-2 and TRBJ2-6, is EAGVAQSPRYKIIEKRQSVAFWCNPISGHATLYWYQQILGQGPKLLIQFQNNGVVDDSQLPKDRFSAERLKGVDSTLKIQPAKLEDSAVYLCASNTGGDRGISLSGANVLTFGAGSRLTVL.

Worth noting for this clonotype: This could be a read error, since a much larger clone is one nucleotide away. The chain carries TRBV7-9 and TRBJ2-1; TRBD2 agrees at 14 bases. Germline lookup yields CDR1 SEHNR and CDR2 FQNEAQ (reference sequence). V trimming: 3 bases; J trimming: 8 bases; junction bases outside the gene matches: 6. The CDR3 sequence is 16 residues long. CDR3 bases: TGTGCCAGCAGCTTCTGGGGACTAGCGGGAGTTCATGAGCAGTTCTTC. As protein: CASSFWGLAGVHEQFF.

To note about this clonotype: Mismatch with germline at one junction end may stem from a read error. This chain uses TRBV11-3 with TRBJ1-1; D might be TRBD1 (5 bases). Germline V lookup: CDR1 SGHNT, CDR2 YENEEA. This CDR3 contains 13 residues. The CDR3 DNA follows: TGTGCTAGCAGCACAGGTTTGAACACTGAAGTTTCCTTT. This translates into CASSTGLNTEVSF.

Concerning this clonotype: At one end the junction does not follow the germline gene, possibly because of a read error. The chain employs TRBV5-1 and TRBJ2-2, with D possibly being TRBD2 (5 bases). The CDR3 loop spans 15 amino acids. CDR1 SGHRS and CDR2 YFSETQ come from the germline V gene. This chain's CDR3 is CASSSAGSYTRELFF. The CDR3 coding sequence is TGCGCCAGCAGCTCGGCGGGTTCGTACACCAGGGAGCTGTTTTTT.

Comment on this clonotype: No conserved phenylalanine or tryptophan is present at the end of the CDR3, so a read error is the likely explanation. The V and J genes are TRBV29-1 and TRBJ2-5; 13 nucleotides line up with TRBD2. This CDR3 region has 15 residues. Germline CDR1 is SQVTM and CDR2 is ANQGSEA. The ends lost 4 bases at V and 5 bases at J; junction bases unmatched: 7. CDR3 nucleotides: TGCAGCGTTGGTGGGACTAGCGGGAATAGGGAGACCCAGTACTTA. This encodes CSVGGTSGNRETQYL.

Only one count was recorded for this clonotype. One junction end disagrees with the germline gene, perhaps due to a read error. The V gene is TRBV12-3 or TRBV12-4, the J gene TRBJ2-5, with 8 bases identical to TRBD2. CDR3 size: 13 residues. CDR3 amino acids: CSSRRGDGDTQYF. CDR3 sequence (DNA): TGTTCCAGCAGGCGGGGGGACGGAGACACCCAGTACTTC.

This clonotype was counted at least ten times. This sequence joins TRBV14 and TRBJ1-1; weak D call: TRBD1 (6 bases). The ends were cut back, 3 bases at V and 2 bases at J, with 10 bases in the middle. Germline values: CDR1 SGHDN, CDR2 FVKESK. This CDR3 region has 14 residues. The DNA for the CDR3 is TGTGCCAGCAGCCATCGGACAGCCAACACTGAAGCTTTCTTT. The encoded protein is CASSHRTANTEAFF.

Details on this clonotype: An end of the junction does not agree with germline; a read error may underlie this. The chain is built from TRBV4-1 and TRBJ1-2; TRBD1 aligns across 8 bases. This CDR3 spans 16 amino acids. Germline V CDR1 and CDR2: MGHRA, YSYEKL. The CDR3 DNA reads as TGCGCCAACAGCCCGTCCCGGCACAGGGGGAGCTATGGTTACACCTTC. This translates into CANSPSRHRGSYGYTF.

To note about this clonotype: A junction boundary mismatches the germline segment, possibly from a read error. The chain links TRBV12-3 or TRBV12-4 to TRBJ1-5; D perhaps matches TRBD1 (5 bases). This CDR3 region has 18 residues. The DNA for the CDR3 is TGTGCCAGCGGCCCCGCCCTTTGGGACGGCAATAGCAATCAGTCCCAGCATTTT. Protein sequence: CASGPALWDGNSNQSQHF.

On this clonotype: A much larger clone is a single base away; this may be a read error. CDR3 DNA sequence: TGTGCTAGCACCCGTGGGACAGGGACCAGCAATGAGCAGTTCTTC. It translates to CASTRGTGTSNEQFF. This rearrangement joins TRBV7-7 to TRBJ2-1; 9 positions match TRBD1. Germline-derived CDR1 and CDR2 are SSHAT and FNYEAQ (reference sequence). The CDR3 has 15 amino acids.

About this clonotype: A read error may account for a junction end that differs from germline. The rearrangement links TRBV6-2 or TRBV6-3 to TRBJ2-7; D not certain. Germline CDR1 and CDR2: MNHEY and SVGEGT. CDR3 size: 16 residues. This chain's CDR3 is CASSHSTQGNRYEQYF. In nucleotides, the CDR3 is TGTGCCAGCAGTCACTCGACACAAGGGAATCGCTATGAGCAGTACTTC.

Remarks on this clonotype: The junction does not match germline at one end; this may be a read error. This sequence joins TRBV12-3 or TRBV12-4 and TRBJ1-5, with D maybe TRBD1 (5 bases). This CDR3 spans 15 amino acids. CDR3 sequence (DNA): TGTGTCAGCACACGGGGCACCGCAATAAATCAGCCTCAGCATTTT. Its protein product is CVSTRGTAINQPQHF.